The T cell receptor (beta chain) described here comes from a study of cytomegalovirus exposure and HLA in healthy donors. General study points: Diagnosis of cytomegalovirus status made by the classifier reportedly showed high specificity and sensitivity.

The PCR ran on 60 Vbeta and 13 Jbeta primers. Clones were sequenced by immunoSEQ multiplex PCR, and TCRdb holds only the in-frame ones, with some missing. The table shows some 200,000 clones, with approximately 80% occurring only once. With regard to this clone: Its specificity is unknown.

This receptor was taken from a girl aged 5 to 17 in good health and CMV-seronegative. Material for sequencing was PBMCs.

The CDR3 sequence is CASSLQGALGANVLTF. The DNA of the CDR3 is TGTGCCAGCAGCTTACAGGGGGCGTTGGGGGCCAACGTCCTGACTTTC. This chain connects TRBV7-9 to TRBJ2-6, with 8 bases that match TRBD1. J lost 4 bases, V lost 2 bases, and 4 bases had no gene match. This CDR3 region has 16 residues. Germline CDR1 and CDR2: SEHNR and FQNEAQ (reference sequence).